The clone carrying this T cell receptor (beta chain) was recorded a few times. Antigen: not known. These data come from a study of blood T cells in healthy people across ages. Across the whole study: Capture by template switching was about one barcoded beta molecule per two T cells. Notes on the study in general: Long-lived donors had more naive CD4+ cells and higher diversity than aged donors.

Using a J-beta primer mix together with a sample-barcoded 5' primer, a second PCR was run for about 7 to 12 cycles. TCRdb analysed the 5' RACE reads with MiXCR anew, one entry per CDR3 protein. The sample includes 550,000 to 750,000 distinct CDR3 sequences, around 21% of them seen just once. The CDR3 is 14 amino acids. Trimming removed 6 bases at V and 4 bases at J, with 16 bases between. Germline CDR1 DFQATT, CDR2 SNEGSKA (reference sequence). Caucasian, healthy and from Russia, the donors were aged between about 6 and 90. The chain carries TRBV20-1 and TRBJ2-1; D unclear. This TCR came from an older man in good health. Source material: blood. The CDR3 DNA follows: TGCAGTGCACGCCGGCTAGAGCTATACAATGAGCAGTTCTTC. Amino acids: CSARRLELYNEQFF.